This paragraph covers one TCR beta chain sequence. The data belong to a study of blood T cell repertoires in COVID-19. Deletions cut 2 bases from V and 10 bases from J, with 12 bases between. The germline CDR1 and CDR2 sequences are SGHTA and FQGNSA. The CDR3 is made up of 13 amino acids. Original processing notes: Reference gene primer amplification gave nucleated cell count estimates. Only in-frame clones appear in the TCRdb table, and some are missing; sequencing was by immunoSEQ multiplex PCR. V and J calls and clone size are as listed in that table; D and trimming were resolved from the DNA. The sample lists more than 140,000 clones; about 80% were seen once.

Sequenced sample: peripheral blood. The TCR sequence derives from a human donor in a cohort sampled during active COVID-19. The chain has TRBV7-2 and TRBJ2-1, with D perhaps matching TRBD2 (6 bases). The CDR3 sequence is CASSLNAGKEQFF. In DNA form, the CDR3 reads TGTGCCAGCAGCTTAAACGCGGGAAAGGAGCAGTTCTTC. Looking up the rest from reference TRBV7-2 and TRBJ2-1 gives the full variable domain: GAGVSQSPSNKVTEKGKDVELRCDPISGHTALYWYRQSLGQGLEFLIYFQGNSAPDKSGLPSDRFSAERTGGSVSTLTIQRTQQEDSAVYLCASSLNAGKEQFFGPGTRLTVL.